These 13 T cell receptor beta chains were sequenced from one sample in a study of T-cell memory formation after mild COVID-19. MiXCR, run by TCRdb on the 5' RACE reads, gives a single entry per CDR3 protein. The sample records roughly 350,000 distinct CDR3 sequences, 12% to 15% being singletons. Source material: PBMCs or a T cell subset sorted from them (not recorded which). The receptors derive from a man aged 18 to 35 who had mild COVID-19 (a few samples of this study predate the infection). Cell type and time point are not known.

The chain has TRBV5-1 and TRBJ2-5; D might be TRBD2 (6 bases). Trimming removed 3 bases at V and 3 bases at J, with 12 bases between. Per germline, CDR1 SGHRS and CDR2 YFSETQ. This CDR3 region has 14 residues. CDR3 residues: CASSSVSSEETQYF. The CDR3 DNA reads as TGCGCCAGCAGCTCAGTTTCTAGCGAAGAGACCCAGTACTTC. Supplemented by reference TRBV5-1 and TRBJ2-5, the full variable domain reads KAGVTQTPRYLIKTRGQQVTLSCSPISGHRSVSWYQQTPGQGLQFLFEYFSETQRNKGNFPGRFSGRQFSNSRSEMNVSTLELGDSALYLCASSSVSSEETQYFGPGTRLLVL.

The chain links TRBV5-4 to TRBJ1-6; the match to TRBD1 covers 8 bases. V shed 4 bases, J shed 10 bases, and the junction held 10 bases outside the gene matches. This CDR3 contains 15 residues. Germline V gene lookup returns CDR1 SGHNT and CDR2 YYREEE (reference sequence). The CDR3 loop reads CASSDGTGAWSPLHF. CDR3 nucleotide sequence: TGTGCCAGCAGCGACGGGACAGGAGCTTGGTCACCCCTCCACTTT. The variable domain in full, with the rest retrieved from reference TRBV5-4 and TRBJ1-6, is ETGVTQSPTHLIKTRGQQVTLRCSSQSGHNTVSWYQQALGQGPQFIFQYYREEENGRGNFPPRFSGLQFPNYSSELNVNALELDDSALYLCASSDGTGAWSPLHFGNGTRLTVT.

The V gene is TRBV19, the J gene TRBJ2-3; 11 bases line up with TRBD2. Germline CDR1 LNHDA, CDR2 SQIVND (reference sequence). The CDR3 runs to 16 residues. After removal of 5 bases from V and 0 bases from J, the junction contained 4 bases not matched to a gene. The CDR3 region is CASSVLAGGSTDTQYF. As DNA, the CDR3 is TGTGCCAGTAGTGTGCTAGCGGGGGGAAGCACAGATACGCAGTATTTT.

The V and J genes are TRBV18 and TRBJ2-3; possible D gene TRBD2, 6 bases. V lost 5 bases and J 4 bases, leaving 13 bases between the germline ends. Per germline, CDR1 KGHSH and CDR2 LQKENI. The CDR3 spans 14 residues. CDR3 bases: TGTGCCAGCTCATCAAGTGGGACTCCAGATACGCAGTATTTT. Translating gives CASSSSGTPDTQYF.

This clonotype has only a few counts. CDR3 DNA sequence: TGCAGCGTCTGGGGCGCGACGGGGAATGAGCAGTTCTTC. Protein sequence: CSVWGATGNEQFF. The V call is TRBV29-1, the J call TRBJ2-1, with D possibly called TRBD1 or TRBD2 (5 bases each). Germline CDR1 reads SQVTM; CDR2 reads ANQGSEA. The ends were cut back, 6 bases at V and 7 bases at J, with 16 bases in the middle. This CDR3 contains 13 residues.

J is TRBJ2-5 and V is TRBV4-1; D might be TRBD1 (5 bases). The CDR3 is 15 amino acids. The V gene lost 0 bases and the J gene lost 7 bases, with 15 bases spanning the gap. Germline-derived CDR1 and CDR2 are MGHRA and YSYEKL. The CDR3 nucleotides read TGCGCCAGCAGCCAAGACTGGGGCGCGTTTAGGACCCAGTACTTC. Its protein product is CASSQDWGAFRTQYF.

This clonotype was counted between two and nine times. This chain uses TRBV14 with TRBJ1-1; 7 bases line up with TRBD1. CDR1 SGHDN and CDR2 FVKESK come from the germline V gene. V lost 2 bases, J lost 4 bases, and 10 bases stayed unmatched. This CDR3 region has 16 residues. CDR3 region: CASSQPSRQGSTEAFF. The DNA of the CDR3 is TGTGCCAGCAGCCAACCGAGCAGACAGGGTAGCACTGAAGCTTTCTTT.

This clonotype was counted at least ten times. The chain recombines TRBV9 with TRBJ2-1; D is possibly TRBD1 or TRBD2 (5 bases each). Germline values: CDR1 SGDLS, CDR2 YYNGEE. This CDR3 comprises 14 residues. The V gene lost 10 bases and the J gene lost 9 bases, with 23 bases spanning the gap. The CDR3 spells CASVGAIFPSEQFF. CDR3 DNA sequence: TGTGCCTCCGTCGGGGCTATCTTCCCGAGTGAGCAGTTCTTC.

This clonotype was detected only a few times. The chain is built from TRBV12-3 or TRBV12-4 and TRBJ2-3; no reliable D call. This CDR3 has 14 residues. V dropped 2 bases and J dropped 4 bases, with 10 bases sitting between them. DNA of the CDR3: TGTGCCAGCAGTTTACGCCTCCCTCCAGATACGCAGTATTTT. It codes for CASSLRLPPDTQYF.

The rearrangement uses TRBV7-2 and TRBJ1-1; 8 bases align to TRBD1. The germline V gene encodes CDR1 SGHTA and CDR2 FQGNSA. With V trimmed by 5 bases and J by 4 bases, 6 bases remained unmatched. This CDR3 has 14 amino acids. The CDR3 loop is CASSITGGRTEAFF. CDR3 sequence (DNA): TGTGCCAGCAGCATAACAGGGGGTCGCACTGAAGCTTTCTTT. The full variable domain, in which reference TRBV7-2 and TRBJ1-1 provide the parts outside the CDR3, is GAGVSQSPSNKVTEKGKDVELRCDPISGHTALYWYRQSLGQGLEFLIYFQGNSAPDKSGLPSDRFSAERTGGSVSTLTIQRTQQEDSAVYLCASSITGGRTEAFFGQGTRLTVV.

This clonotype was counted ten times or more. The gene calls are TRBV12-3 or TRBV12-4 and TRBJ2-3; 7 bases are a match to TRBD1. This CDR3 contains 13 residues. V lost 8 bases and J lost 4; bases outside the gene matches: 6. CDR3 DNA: TGTGCCAGCCAACAGGGGAGTGCAGATACGCAGTATTTT. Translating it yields CASQQGSADTQYF.

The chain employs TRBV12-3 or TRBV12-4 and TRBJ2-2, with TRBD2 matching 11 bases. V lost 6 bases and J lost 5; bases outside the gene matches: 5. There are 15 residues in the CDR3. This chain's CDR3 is CASRTIAGGTGELFF. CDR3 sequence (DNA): TGTGCCAGCAGGACCATAGCGGGGGGGACCGGGGAGCTGTTTTTT.

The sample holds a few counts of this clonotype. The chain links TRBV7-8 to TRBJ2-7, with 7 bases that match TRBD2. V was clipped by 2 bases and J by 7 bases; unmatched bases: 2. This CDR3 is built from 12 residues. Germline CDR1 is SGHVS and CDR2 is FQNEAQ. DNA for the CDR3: TGTGCCAGCAGCTTACAGGGAGGGGAGCAGTACGTC. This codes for CASSLQGGEQYV.